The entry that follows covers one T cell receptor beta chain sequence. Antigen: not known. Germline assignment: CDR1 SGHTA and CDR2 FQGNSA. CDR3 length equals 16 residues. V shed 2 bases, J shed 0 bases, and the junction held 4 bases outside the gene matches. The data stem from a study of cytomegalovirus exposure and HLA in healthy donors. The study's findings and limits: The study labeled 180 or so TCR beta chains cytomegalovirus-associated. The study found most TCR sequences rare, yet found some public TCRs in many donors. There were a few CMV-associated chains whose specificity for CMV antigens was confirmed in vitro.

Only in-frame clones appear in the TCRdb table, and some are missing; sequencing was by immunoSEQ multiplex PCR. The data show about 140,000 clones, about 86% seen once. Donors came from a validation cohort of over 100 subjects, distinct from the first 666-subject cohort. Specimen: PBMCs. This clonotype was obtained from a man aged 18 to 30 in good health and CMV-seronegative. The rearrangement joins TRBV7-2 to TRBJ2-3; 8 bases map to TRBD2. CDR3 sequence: CASSLSGGYSTDTQYF. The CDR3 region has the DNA TGTGCCAGCAGCTTAAGCGGGGGCTATAGCACAGATACGCAGTATTTT. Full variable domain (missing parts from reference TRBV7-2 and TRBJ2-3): GAGVSQSPSNKVTEKGKDVELRCDPISGHTALYWYRQSLGQGLEFLIYFQGNSAPDKSGLPSDRFSAERTGGSVSTLTIQRTQQEDSAVYLCASSLSGGYSTDTQYFGPGTRLTVL.